The source of this T cell receptor beta chain is a study of T-cell memory formation after mild COVID-19. In the study overall: The TCR clusters were mostly specific to one donor.

TCRdb re-called the 5' RACE reads with MiXCR, one entry per CDR3 protein. The data hold 350,000 to 500,000 distinct CDR3 sequences, with about a quarter observed a single time. V shed 6 bases and J 0 bases; nucleotides not matched to a gene: 9. CDR1 and CDR2 (germline): SGHVS, FQNEAQ. CDR3 size: 18 residues. Material for sequencing was PBMCs or a T cell subset sorted from them (not recorded which). The rearrangement uses TRBV7-8 and TRBJ2-1; 12 bases map to TRBD2. The origin of this receptor is an adult woman who had mild COVID-19 (a few samples of this study predate the infection). Cell type and time point are not known. The chain's CDR3 is CASRVTSGGMSSYNEQFF. CDR3 sequence (DNA): TGTGCCAGCAGAGTGACTAGCGGGGGAATGTCCTCCTACAATGAGCAGTTCTTC.